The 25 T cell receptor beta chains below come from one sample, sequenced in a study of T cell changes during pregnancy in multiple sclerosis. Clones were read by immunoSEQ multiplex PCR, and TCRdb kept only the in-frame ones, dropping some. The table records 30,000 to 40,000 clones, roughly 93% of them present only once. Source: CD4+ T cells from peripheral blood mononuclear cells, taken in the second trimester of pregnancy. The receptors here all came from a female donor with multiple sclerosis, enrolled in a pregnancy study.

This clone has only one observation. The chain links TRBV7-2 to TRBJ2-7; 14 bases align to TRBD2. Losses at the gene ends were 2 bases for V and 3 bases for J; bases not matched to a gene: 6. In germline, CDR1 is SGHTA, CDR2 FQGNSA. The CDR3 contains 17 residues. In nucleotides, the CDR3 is TGTGCCAGCAGCTTAAAGACTAGCGGGGGGGGCCACTACGAGCAGTACTTC. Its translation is CASSLKTSGGGHYEQYF.

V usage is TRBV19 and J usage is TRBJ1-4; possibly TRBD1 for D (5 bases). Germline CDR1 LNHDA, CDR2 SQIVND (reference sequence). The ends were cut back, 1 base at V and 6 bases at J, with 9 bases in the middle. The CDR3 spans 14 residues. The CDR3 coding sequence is TGTGCCAGTAGTATAGGGGAACAGGATGAAAAACTGTTTTTT. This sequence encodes CASSIGEQDEKLFF.

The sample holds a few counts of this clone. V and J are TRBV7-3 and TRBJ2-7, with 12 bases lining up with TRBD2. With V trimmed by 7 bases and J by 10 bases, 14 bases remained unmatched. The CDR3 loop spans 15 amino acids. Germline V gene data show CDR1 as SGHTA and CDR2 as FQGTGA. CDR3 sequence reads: CASNPNTSGRPPQYF. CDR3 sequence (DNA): TGTGCCAGCAACCCCAATACTAGCGGGAGGCCCCCCCAGTACTTC.

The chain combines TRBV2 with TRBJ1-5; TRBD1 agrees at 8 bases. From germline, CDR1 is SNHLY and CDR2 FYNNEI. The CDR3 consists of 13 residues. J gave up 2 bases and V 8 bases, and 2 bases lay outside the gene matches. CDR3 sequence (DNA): TGTGCCAGCCGGACAGGGCGCAATCAGCCCCAGCATTTT. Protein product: CASRTGRNQPQHF.

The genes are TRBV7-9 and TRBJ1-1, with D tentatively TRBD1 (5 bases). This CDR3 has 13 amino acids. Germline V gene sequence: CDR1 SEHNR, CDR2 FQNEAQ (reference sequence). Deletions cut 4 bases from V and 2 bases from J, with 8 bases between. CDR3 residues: CASSSQENTEAFF. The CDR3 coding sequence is TGTGCCAGCAGCTCACAGGAAAACACTGAAGCTTTCTTT.

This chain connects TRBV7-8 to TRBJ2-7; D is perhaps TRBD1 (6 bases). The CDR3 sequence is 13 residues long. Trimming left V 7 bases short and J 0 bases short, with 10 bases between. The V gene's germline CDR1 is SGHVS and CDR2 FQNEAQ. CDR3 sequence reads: CASTQGTSYEQYF. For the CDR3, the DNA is TGTGCCAGCACTCAGGGGACCTCCTACGAGCAGTACTTC. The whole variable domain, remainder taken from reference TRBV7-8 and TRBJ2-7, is GAGVSQSPRYKVAKRGQDVALRCDPISGHVSLFWYQQALGQGPEFLTYFQNEAQLDKSGLPSDRFFAERPEGSVSTLKIQRTQQEDSAVYLCASTQGTSYEQYFGPGTRLTVT.

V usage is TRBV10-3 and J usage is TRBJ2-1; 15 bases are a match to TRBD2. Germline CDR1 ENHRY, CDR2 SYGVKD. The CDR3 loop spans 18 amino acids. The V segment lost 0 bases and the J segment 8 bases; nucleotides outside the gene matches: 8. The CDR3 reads CAISESRTSGRGWDEQFF. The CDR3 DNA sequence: TGTGCCATCAGTGAGTCGAGGACTAGCGGGAGGGGTTGGGATGAGCAGTTCTTC.

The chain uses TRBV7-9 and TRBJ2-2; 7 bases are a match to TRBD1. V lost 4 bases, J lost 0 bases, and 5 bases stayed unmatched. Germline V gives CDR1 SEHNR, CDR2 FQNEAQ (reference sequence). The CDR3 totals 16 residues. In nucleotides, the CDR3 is TGTGCCAGCAGCTCAGCCACAGGGGCGAACACCGGGGAGCTGTTTTTT. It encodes CASSSATGANTGELFF.

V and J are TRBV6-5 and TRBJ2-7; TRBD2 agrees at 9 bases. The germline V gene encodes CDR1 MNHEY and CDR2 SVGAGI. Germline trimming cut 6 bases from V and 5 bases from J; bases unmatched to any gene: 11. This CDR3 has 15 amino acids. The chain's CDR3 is CASSQTGLAVHEQYF. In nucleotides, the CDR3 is TGTGCCAGCAGCCAAACGGGACTAGCAGTCCACGAGCAGTACTTC.

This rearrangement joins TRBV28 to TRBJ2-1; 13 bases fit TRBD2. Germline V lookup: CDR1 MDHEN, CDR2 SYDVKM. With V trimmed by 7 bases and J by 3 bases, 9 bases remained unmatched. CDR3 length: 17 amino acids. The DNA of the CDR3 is TGTGCCAGCACCGCCACTAGCGGGAGGGCTATCTACAATGAGCAGTTCTTC. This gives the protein CASTATSGRAIYNEQFF.

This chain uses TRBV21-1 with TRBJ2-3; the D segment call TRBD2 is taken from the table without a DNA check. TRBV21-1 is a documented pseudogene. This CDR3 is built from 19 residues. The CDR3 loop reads CASSKVKLAAKTYTDTQYF. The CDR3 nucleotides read TGTGCCAGCAGCAAAGTTAAACTAGCGGCTAAGACCTACACAGATACGCAGTATTTT.

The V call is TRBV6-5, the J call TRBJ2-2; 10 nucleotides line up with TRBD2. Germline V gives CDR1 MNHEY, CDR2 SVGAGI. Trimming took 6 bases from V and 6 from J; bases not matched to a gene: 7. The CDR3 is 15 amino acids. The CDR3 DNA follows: TGTGCCAGCAGAATGGAAGCGGGGGGGTCCGGGGAGCTGTTTTTT. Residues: CASRMEAGGSGELFF.

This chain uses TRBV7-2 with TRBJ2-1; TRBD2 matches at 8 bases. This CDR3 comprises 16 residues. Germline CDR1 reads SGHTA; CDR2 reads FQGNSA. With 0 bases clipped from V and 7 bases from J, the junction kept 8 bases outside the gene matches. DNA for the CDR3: TGTGCCAGCAGCTTAGCTTTGAGCGGGAGCCGGAATGAGCAGTTCTTC. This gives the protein CASSLALSGSRNEQFF.

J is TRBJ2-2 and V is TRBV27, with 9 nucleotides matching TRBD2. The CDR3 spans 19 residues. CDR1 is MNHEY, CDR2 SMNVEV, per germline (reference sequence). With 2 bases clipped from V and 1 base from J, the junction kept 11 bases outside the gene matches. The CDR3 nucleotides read TGTGCCAGCAGTTTAGATAGGCTAGCGGGGACCCGGAACACCGGGGAGCTGTTTTTT. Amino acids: CASSLDRLAGTRNTGELFF.

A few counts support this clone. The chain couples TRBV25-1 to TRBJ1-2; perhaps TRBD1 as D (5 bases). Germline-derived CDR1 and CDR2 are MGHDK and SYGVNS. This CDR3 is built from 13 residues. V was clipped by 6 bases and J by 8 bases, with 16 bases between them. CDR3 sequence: CASREQGAQGYTF. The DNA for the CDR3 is TGTGCCAGCAGAGAACAAGGGGCGCAAGGCTACACCTTC.

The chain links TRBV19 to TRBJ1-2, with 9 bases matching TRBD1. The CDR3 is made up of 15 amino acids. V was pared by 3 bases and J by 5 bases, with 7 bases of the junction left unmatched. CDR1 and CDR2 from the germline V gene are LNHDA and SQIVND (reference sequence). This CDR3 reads CASSITGQGRYGYTF. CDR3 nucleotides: TGTGCCAGTAGTATCACGGGACAGGGAAGGTATGGCTACACCTTC.

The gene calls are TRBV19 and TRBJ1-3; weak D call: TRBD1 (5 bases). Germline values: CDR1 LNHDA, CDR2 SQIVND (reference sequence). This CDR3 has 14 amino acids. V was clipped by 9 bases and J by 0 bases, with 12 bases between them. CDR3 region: CASQTAISGNTIYF. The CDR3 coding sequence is TGTGCCAGCCAGACAGCGATCTCTGGAAACACCATATATTTT.

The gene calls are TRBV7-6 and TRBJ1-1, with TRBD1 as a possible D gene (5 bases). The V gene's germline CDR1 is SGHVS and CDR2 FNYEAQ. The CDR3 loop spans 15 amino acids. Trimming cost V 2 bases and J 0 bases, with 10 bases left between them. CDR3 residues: CASSLQGRMNTEAFF. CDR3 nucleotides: TGTGCCAGCAGCTTACAGGGCCGAATGAACACTGAAGCTTTCTTT.

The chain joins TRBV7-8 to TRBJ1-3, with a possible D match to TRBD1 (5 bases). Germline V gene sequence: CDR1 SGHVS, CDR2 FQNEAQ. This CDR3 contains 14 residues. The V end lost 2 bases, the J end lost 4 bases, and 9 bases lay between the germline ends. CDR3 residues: CASSLRGSGNTIYF. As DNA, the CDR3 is TGTGCCAGCAGCTTAAGGGGTAGCGGAAACACCATATATTTT. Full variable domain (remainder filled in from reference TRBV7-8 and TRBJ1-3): GAGVSQSPRYKVAKRGQDVALRCDPISGHVSLFWYQQALGQGPEFLTYFQNEAQLDKSGLPSDRFFAERPEGSVSTLKIQRTQQEDSAVYLCASSLRGSGNTIYFGEGSWLTVV.

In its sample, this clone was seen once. This CDR3 reads CASSSTGTNYGYTF. The CDR3 DNA sequence: TGTGCCAGTAGTTCGACAGGAACTAACTATGGCTACACCTTC. The rearrangement uses TRBV19 and TRBJ1-2; a weak D match, TRBD1 (6 bases). Germline CDR1 and CDR2: LNHDA and SQIVND (reference sequence). V was clipped by 5 bases and J by 0 bases, with 10 bases between them. The CDR3 has 14 amino acids.

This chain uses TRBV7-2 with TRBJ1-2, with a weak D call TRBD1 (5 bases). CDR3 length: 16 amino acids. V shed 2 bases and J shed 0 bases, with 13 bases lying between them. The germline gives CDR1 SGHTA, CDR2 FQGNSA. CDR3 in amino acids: CASSLLGGSPNYGYTF. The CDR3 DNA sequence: TGTGCCAGCAGCTTACTTGGGGGGTCCCCTAACTATGGCTACACCTTC.

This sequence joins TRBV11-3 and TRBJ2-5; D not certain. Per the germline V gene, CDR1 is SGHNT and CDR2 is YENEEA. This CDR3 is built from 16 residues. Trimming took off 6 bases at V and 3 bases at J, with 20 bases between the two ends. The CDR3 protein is CASSRMWAQPKETQYF. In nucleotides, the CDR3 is TGTGCCAGCAGTCGCATGTGGGCGCAGCCTAAAGAGACCCAGTACTTC.

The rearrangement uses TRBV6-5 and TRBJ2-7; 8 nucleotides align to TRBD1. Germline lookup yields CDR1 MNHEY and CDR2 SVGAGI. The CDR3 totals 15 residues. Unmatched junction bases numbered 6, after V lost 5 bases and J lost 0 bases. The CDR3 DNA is TGTGCCAGCAGTCGGACAGGGACCTCCTCCTACGAGCAGTACTTC. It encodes CASSRTGTSSYEQYF.

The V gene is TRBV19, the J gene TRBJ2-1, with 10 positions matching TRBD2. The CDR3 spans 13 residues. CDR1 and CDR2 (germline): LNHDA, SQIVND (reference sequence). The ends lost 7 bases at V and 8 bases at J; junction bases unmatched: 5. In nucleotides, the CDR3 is TGTGCCAGTACCATACTAGCGGGATATGAGCAGTTCTTC. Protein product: CASTILAGYEQFF.

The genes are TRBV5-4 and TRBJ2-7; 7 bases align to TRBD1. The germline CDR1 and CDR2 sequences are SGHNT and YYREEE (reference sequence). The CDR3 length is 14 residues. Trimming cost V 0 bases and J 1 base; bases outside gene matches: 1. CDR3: CASSLGGQSYEQYF. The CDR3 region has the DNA TGTGCCAGCAGCTTGGGGGGACAGTCCTACGAGCAGTACTTC. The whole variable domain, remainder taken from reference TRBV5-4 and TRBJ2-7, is ETGVTQSPTHLIKTRGQQVTLRCSSQSGHNTVSWYQQALGQGPQFIFQYYREEENGRGNFPPRFSGLQFPNYSSELNVNALELDDSALYLCASSLGGQSYEQYFGPGTRLTVT.